The clone carrying this T cell receptor (beta chain) came up many times. Its antigen remains unidentified. The data were taken from a study of T cells in Graves' hyperthyroidism and ophthalmopathy. Study background: Peripheral blood draws took place at initial diagnosis, ahead of any treatment.

TCR beta CDR3 region amplification was performed from RNA transcripts. Initially, a first-round RT-PCR of the TCR CDR3 employed the HTBI primer set. Each CDR3 protein is one row after TCRdb ran MiXCR on the multiplex PCR reads. This table has approximately 200,000 distinct CDR3 sequences, around 18% appearing once. Study outcomes and limitations: Most thyroid clonotypes expanded above 0.001 were also detected in blood. Ophthalmopathy and stable hyperthyroidism were told apart by a 13 V-J model.

Sequenced: blood. The receptor comes from a middle-aged man with Graves' hyperthyroidism.

CDR3 in DNA: TGTGCCAGCAGCTTACCGTTTTTCCCTAACGTCCTGACTTTC. Its protein product is CASSLPFFPNVLTF. The rearrangement links TRBV7-2 to TRBJ2-6, with unresolved D. V shed 2 bases and J shed 10 bases, with 12 bases lying between them. CDR1 SGHTA and CDR2 FQGNSA come from the germline V gene. The CDR3 consists of 14 residues.